This T cell receptor beta chain is drawn from a study of shared clonotypes between healthy human individuals. Germline CDR1 reads SGHVS; CDR2 reads FQNEAQ. V shed 1 base and J shed 5 bases, with 6 bases lying between them. This CDR3 region has 13 residues. Profiled with immunoSEQ multiplex PCR; TCRdb holds only in-frame clones, not every one. The sample has 550,000 to 800,000 clones; roughly 70% are singletons. The rearrangement uses TRBV7-8 and TRBJ2-4; D uncertain. The receptor was derived from a woman in her twenties or thirties in good health. Specimen: memory CD4+ T cells sorted from blood. Subset defined: CD45RA-negative fraction. For the CDR3, the DNA is TGTGCCAGCAGCTTAGAGAGCCAAAACATTCAGTACTTC. Its protein is CASSLESQNIQYF.